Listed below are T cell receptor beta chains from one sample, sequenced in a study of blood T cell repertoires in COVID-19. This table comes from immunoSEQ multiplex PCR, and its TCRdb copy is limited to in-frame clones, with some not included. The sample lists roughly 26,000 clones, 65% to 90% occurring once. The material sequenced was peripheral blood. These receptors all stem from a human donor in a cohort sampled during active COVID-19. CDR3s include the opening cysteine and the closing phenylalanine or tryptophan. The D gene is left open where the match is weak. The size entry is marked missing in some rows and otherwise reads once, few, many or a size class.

CDR3nt: TGCGCCAGCAGCTCCGCCCCTTCTAGCTCCTACGAGCAGTACTTC
CDR3aa: CASSSAPSSSYEQYF
v_gene: TRBV5-1
abundance: -
d_gene: -
j_gene: TRBJ2-7

CDR3nt: TGTGCCAGCAGCTCCGCCCAAGTTAGGGGGCCTGAAAAACTGTTTTTT
CDR3aa: CASSSAQVRGPEKLFF
v_gene: TRBV7-9
abundance: -
d_gene: TRBD1
j_gene: TRBJ1-4

CDR3nt: TGTGCCAGCAGCCAAGGTACAGGGTTTGGCTACACCTTC
CDR3aa: CASSQGTGFGYTF
v_gene: TRBV3-1/TRBV3-2
abundance: -
d_gene: -
j_gene: TRBJ1-2

CDR3nt: TGTGCCAGCAGTTCATCGTTTAGCCAGCGGATTTACGAGCAGTACTTC
CDR3aa: CASSSSFSQRIYEQYF
v_gene: TRBV6-5
abundance: -
d_gene: -
j_gene: TRBJ2-7

CDR3nt: TGTGCCAGCAGCCTCGGACAAAAGAACACTGAAGCTTTCTTT
CDR3aa: CASSLGQKNTEAFF
v_gene: TRBV6-6
abundance: -
d_gene: -
j_gene: TRBJ1-1

CDR3nt: TGTGCCAGCAGCTTAATCCGGGACACGGGAAGGGCTTTCTTT
CDR3aa: CASSLIRDTGRAFF
v_gene: TRBV7-2
abundance: -
d_gene: -
j_gene: TRBJ1-1

CDR3nt: TGTGCCAGAAGCTTGGGGGGAACTAGCGGGAGCACAGATACGCAGTATTTT
CDR3aa: CARSLGGTSGSTDTQYF
v_gene: TRBV5-3
abundance: once
d_gene: TRBD2
j_gene: TRBJ2-3

CDR3nt: TGTGCCAGCAGCTTGTCTTTAAGACCGGGAATAAGAAACACTGAAGCTTTCTTT
CDR3aa: CASSLSLRPGIRNTEAFF
v_gene: TRBV5-6
abundance: -
d_gene: -
j_gene: TRBJ1-1

CDR3nt: TGTGCCAGCAGCCCGTCCCCGGGGGGTAACACTGAAGCTTTCTTT
CDR3aa: CASSPSPGGNTEAFF
v_gene: TRBV9
abundance: -
d_gene: -
j_gene: TRBJ1-1

CDR3nt: TGTGCCAGCAGTTTATGGGCCGGATCCCAAGGCTACTCCTACGAGCAGTACTTC
CDR3aa: CASSLWAGSQGYSYEQYF
v_gene: TRBV27
abundance: -
d_gene: -
j_gene: TRBJ2-7

CDR3nt: TGTGCTAGCAGGCGGACAGGCATTTTCTACGAGCAGTACTTC
CDR3aa: CASRRTGIFYEQYF
v_gene: TRBV7-7
abundance: -
d_gene: TRBD1
j_gene: TRBJ2-7